These T cell receptor beta chains were read from a single sample in a study of human T cells and chemical hapten exposure. MiXCR was run by TCRdb on the RACE reads, yielding one entry per CDR3 protein. Altogether around 160,000 distinct CDR3 sequences are present, approximately 15% being singletons, with the ten largest covering about 1.7%. The starting material was whole blood, obtained in connection with sensitization to the hapten diphenylcyclopropenone (DPC). These TCRs come from a woman aged 25 to 45 with alopecia areata. Some clones in this sample may be carry-over from other donors' samples. The CDR3 runs from the conserved cysteine through the conserved F or W. A D gene is named only where the DNA matches it firmly. Size tells how often a clone was seen (once, few, many) or the class of an expanded clone, and some rows leave it out.

j_gene,d_gene,abundance,v_gene,CDR3nt,CDR3aa
TRBJ2-1,TRBD2,.,TRBV7-9,TGTGCCAGCAGCTCCATAGGGGTGGCGGGGGTCTCCTACAATGAGCAGTTCTTC,CASSSIGVAGVSYNEQFF
TRBJ1-6,.,.,TRBV5-1,TGCGCCAGCAGTGACAGTAATTCACCCCTCCACTTT,CASSDSNSPLHF
TRBJ2-2,TRBD2,.,TRBV29-1,TGCAGCGTTGCAAAGACTAGCGGATACACCGGGGAGCTGTTTTTT,CSVAKTSGYTGELFF
TRBJ2-3,.,few,TRBV7-2,TGTGCCAGCAGCTTAGCGGTCAGCACAGATACGCAGTATTTT,CASSLAVSTDTQYF
TRBJ1-6,.,.,TRBV10-2,TGCGCCAGCACTCAGGGCTCCAATTCACCCCTCCACTTT,CASTQGSNSPLHF
TRBJ1-1,.,many,TRBV21-1,TGTGCCAGCAAACTCCACCAGGTGAATAGCACTGAAGCTTTCTTT,CASKLHQVNSTEAFF
TRBJ2-7,.,few,TRBV18,TGTGCCAGCTCACCACCGGTTAGCGTATCCTACGAGCAGTACTTC,CASSPPVSVSYEQYF
TRBJ2-1,.,many,TRBV11-2,TGTGCCAGCAGCTTGTTGGGGGGGCCAAATGAGCAGTTCTTC,CASSLLGGPNEQFF
TRBJ2-1,TRBD2,many,TRBV7-3,TGTGCCAGCAGCTTATGGGGGGGAGACAATGAGCAGTTCTTC,CASSLWGGDNEQFF
TRBJ2-1,.,.,TRBV9,TGTGCCAGCAGCTCTACAGACAGTCTTGAGCAGTTCTTC,CASSSTDSLEQFF
TRBJ2-7,TRBD1,few,TRBV3-1,TGTGCCAGCAGCCAAGGAACCGGGACAGGGTCGGGCGAGCAGTACTTC,CASSQGTGTGSGEQYF
TRBJ2-5,.,few,TRBV29-1,TGCAGCGTTATGAGGGGTGAAAAGACCCAGTACTTC,CSVMRGEKTQYF
TRBJ1-5,.,.,TRBV28,TGTGCCAGCAGTTTATGGGAGGCCAGATCGAACCACAATCAGCCCCAGCATTTT,CASSLWEARSNHNQPQHF
TRBJ2-2,.,few,TRBV3-1,TGTGCCAGCAGCCAAGATGTCTTGACAGCCGGGGAGCTGTTTTTT,CASSQDVLTAGELFF
TRBJ2-3,TRBD2,many,TRBV5-4,TGTGCCAGCAGCCTCGGACTAGCGGGCACAGATACGCAGTATTTT,CASSLGLAGTDTQYF
TRBJ1-3,TRBD1,few,TRBV6-5,TGTGCCAGCAGTTACTCCGGGACAGGGGACGCAAACACCATATATTTT,CASSYSGTGDANTIYF
TRBJ2-7,TRBD1,few,TRBV4-1,TGCGCCAGCAGCCAAGTTACGACAGGGAGCGACGAGCAGTACTTC,CASSQVTTGSDEQYF
TRBJ1-2,.,.,TRBV4-3,TGCGCCAGCAGCCAAGCAGGGTTTGGTGGCTACACCTTC,CASSQAGFGGYTF
TRBJ2-5,.,few,TRBV3-1,TGTGCCAGCAGCCAAGGTACCCAGGGCGAGACCCAGTACTTC,CASSQGTQGETQYF
TRBJ1-1,.,few,TRBV7-2,TGTGCCAGCAGCCTCAGGGGAACTGAAGCTTTCTTT,CASSLRGTEAFF
TRBJ2-3,TRBD1,few,TRBV29-1,TGCAGCGTAAGACAGGGGCTTAGCACAGATACGCAGTATTTT,CSVRQGLSTDTQYF
TRBJ2-2,TRBD2,many,TRBV11-2,TGTGCCAGCAGCTTAACGACTAGCGGGGGCCCCATGGAGCTGTTTTTT,CASSLTTSGGPMELFF
TRBJ2-7,.,.,TRBV20-1,TGCAGTGCTAGAGATGGGACTGATGCCTACGAGCAGTACTTC,CSARDGTDAYEQYF
TRBJ1-1,.,many,TRBV27,TGTGCCAGCAGTCCCCGGGGCAGGGCCTTTGGAACTGAAGCTTTCTTT,CASSPRGRAFGTEAFF
TRBJ1-2,.,few,TRBV4-2,TGTGCCAGCAGCCCCCCCGGCAGGGTCCCCGTTGGCTACACCTTC,CASSPPGRVPVGYTF
TRBJ2-1,TRBD2,few,TRBV28,TGTGTCTCGAGGCCCAGCGGGAGTGCCCATGAGCAGTTCTTC,CVSRPSGSAHEQFF
TRBJ2-2,TRBD2,.,TRBV6-5,TGTGCCAGCAGTTACTCGCCTAGCGGGGGGCCCGGGGAGCTGTTTTTT,CASSYSPSGGPGELFF
TRBJ2-1,TRBD2,.,TRBV28,TGTGCCAGCAGAAAGAAAGCGGGACGCTTCAATGAGCAGTTCTTC,CASRKKAGRFNEQFF
TRBJ1-3,.,.,TRBV12-3/TRBV12-4,TGTGCCAGCACCGCTACCGGGACGTTATACGGAAACACCATATATTTT,CASTATGTLYGNTIYF
TRBJ2-7,.,few,TRBV20-1,TGCAGTGCGAGCCCCCTCGTCACCTACGAGCAGTACTTC,CSASPLVTYEQYF
TRBJ2-2,.,.,TRBV19,TGTGCCATCGAAGAGGGGCTGGGGTCCGGGGAGCTGTTTTTT,CAIEEGLGSGELFF
TRBJ2-1,TRBD1,few,TRBV28,TGTGCCAGCAGTCCTCAGAAGACAGGGAATGAGCAGTTCTTC,CASSPQKTGNEQFF
TRBJ1-1,.,few,TRBV6-5,TGTGCCAGCAGTTACTCAGTCCGGAACACTGAAGCTTTCTTT,CASSYSVRNTEAFF
TRBJ2-1,TRBD2,few,TRBV6-4,TGTGCCAGCAAGCATAGCGGGGGCAACAATGAGCAGTTCTTC,CASKHSGGNNEQFF
TRBJ1-6,.,few,TRBV5-1,TGCGCCAGCAGCTTGAACCTTAGCGGTTCACCCCTCCACTTT,CASSLNLSGSPLHF
TRBJ2-3,.,few,TRBV20-1,TGCAGTGCTAGAGATACAGGCGGGAGCACAGATACGCAGTATTTT,CSARDTGGSTDTQYF
TRBJ2-2,TRBD2,few,TRBV9,TGTGCCAGCAGCGTATCGGCGGGAGGTCGGACCGGGGAGCTGTTTTTT,CASSVSAGGRTGELFF
TRBJ1-1,.,many,TRBV6-1,TGTGCCAGCAGTGAACACGGGAAGGGCACTGAAGCTTTCTTT,CASSEHGKGTEAFF
TRBJ2-7,TRBD2,few,TRBV9,TGTGCCAGCAGCGTAGGGACTAGCGGGACAAGGTACGAGCAGTACTTC,CASSVGTSGTRYEQYF
TRBJ2-1,.,few,TRBV11-2,TGTGCCAGCACCGCCGGGACCACCAATGAGCAGTTCTTC,CASTAGTTNEQFF
TRBJ1-2,TRBD1,few,TRBV7-2,TGTGCCAGCAGCGCTGGGACAGCCTATGGCTACACCTTC,CASSAGTAYGYTF
TRBJ2-5,.,many,TRBV3-1,TGTGCCAGCAGCCAGGCCCCTTGGCAGGAACAAGAGACCCAGTACTTC,CASSQAPWQEQETQYF
TRBJ2-7,.,.,TRBV12-2,TGTGCAAGTCGCTTACACGGGCTCGAGCAGTACTTC,CASRLHGLEQYF
TRBJ1-4,.,few,TRBV15,TGTGCCACCAGCAGAGTGGGGGCTAGTGGGAGGTTTCGTGAAAAACTGTTTTTT,CATSRVGASGRFREKLFF
TRBJ2-7,TRBD1,few,TRBV27,TGTGCCAGCAGTACAAGCACCGGGACAGGGAATCCCTACGAGCAGTACTTC,CASSTSTGTGNPYEQYF
TRBJ2-1,TRBD2,once,TRBV12-3/TRBV12-4,TGTGCCAGCAGTTTATTGCGGGAGGTAGGGGAGCAGTTCTTC,CASSLLREVGEQFF